What follows is one TCR beta chain and its context. The junction departs from the called germline gene at one end, perhaps through a read error. This CDR3 has 19 amino acids. The germline gives CDR1 SGHAT, CDR2 FQNNGV. Investigators spread the genomic DNA of each subset evenly over several immunoSEQ plates. Only in-frame clones appear in the TCRdb table, and some are missing; sequencing was by immunoSEQ multiplex PCR. The sample lists fewer than 700,000 clones, about 80% occurring once. This record comes from a study of shared clonotypes between healthy human individuals. The source material was PBMCs. V gene TRBV11-2 combines with J gene TRBJ2-2; 14 bases line up with TRBD2. The receptor was derived from a woman aged 35 to 49 in good health. Some clones in this sample may be carry-over from other donors' samples. The chain's CDR3 is CARSPGLAGVPGNTGELFF. The CDR3 DNA is TGTGCCCGCAGCCCGGGACTAGCGGGAGTCCCTGGGAACACCGGGGAGCTGTTTTTT.